This T cell receptor beta chain was sequenced for a study of molecular identifiers for immune sequencing clone quantification. This clonotype showed up just a few times. Germline loops: CDR1 SGHAT, CDR2 FQNNGV. Trimming cost V 1 base and J 0 bases, with 8 bases left between them. CDR3 length equals 15 residues. One entry per CDR3 protein results from TCRdb running MiXCR on the PCR reads. The sample lists a few hundred thousand distinct CDR3 sequences; about 25% were seen once. Specimen: naive CD8+ T cells from blood, with Jurkat cell RNA spiked in. The subset denotes: FACS-sorted CD8+CD4-CCR7+CD45RA+ naive T cells. The J gene is TRBJ2-3, the V gene TRBV11-2; D is ambiguous. The clonotype was recovered from a human donor in good health. Some libraries in this study had Jurkat cell RNA spiked in. The CDR3, as DNA: TGTGCCAGCAGCTTAGCTTCCTATAGCACAGATACGCAGTATTTT. It codes for CASSLASYSTDTQYF. The full variable domain, with the rest looked up from reference TRBV11-2 and TRBJ2-3, is EAGVAQSPRYKIIEKRQSVAFWCNPISGHATLYWYQQILGQGPKLLIQFQNNGVVDDSQLPKDRFSAERLKGVDSTLKIQPAKLEDSAVYLCASSLASYSTDTQYFGPGTRLTVL.